This entry concerns a single T cell receptor beta chain. Its cognate antigen has yet to be identified. The read falls 3 residues short of the CDR3 end, and the missing part is taken from the germline J gene. TCR beta CDR3 regions were amplified by multiplex PCR from an average of roughly 1,200 ng genomic DNA per sample using the immunoSEQ assay. To correct primer bias, the assay used a complete synthetic TCR repertoire to set an amplification baseline. Amplicons were sequenced on the Illumina platform. The authors processed their data as follows. Error correction of the sequences involved clustering with frequency ratios plus a modified nearest-neighbor algorithm, after which the sequences were analyzed in the immunoSEQ Analyzer using IMGT gene definitions. TCR richness and evenness were averaged over 20 rarefaction repeats at each rarefaction depth, excluding samples with fewer sequences than the depth. Relative abundances of V, D and J genes were compared between groups using Wilcoxon rank sum tests, with FDR correction applied. For the blinded duplicates, the intraclass correlation was 90% to 97% for TCR richness and averaged about 77% across about 64 gene segments. This immuneACCESS table, as held by TCRdb, lists in-frame sequences with V and J called but not all clones. Of the missing ones, under half trace to an unresolved V gene in checked studies; the others have no known cause. V, J and clone size reflect that table, while D and trimming were determined from the DNA. The table for this sample lists 42,000 or so clones. The ten most abundant clones make up 4.5% to 5.5% of the sample.

Every participant had a single incident cervical HPV16 infection, and women with prevalent HPV16 infections were excluded. Cervical HPV DNA was detected with MY09/MY11 PCR, and genotyping was done by dot-blot hybridization. Approximately 15 mL of heparinized blood were centrifuged, and the buffy coat was split into aliquots, frozen at -30 degrees C, and then kept at -80 degrees C. Genomic DNA was extracted from buffy coat specimens using QIAGEN kits. This specimen belongs to a study of T cells in women clearing cervical HPV infection (dated by TCRdb to about 2018). About the study as a whole: The cases were some 25 women with histologically confirmed HPV16-related CIN3 or worse, and 2 of these cases were invasive cancers. The approximately 25 controls were women who cleared a single incident HPV16 infection within 12 months without developing precancer or cancer. Case blood was taken at the visit when the lesion was first identified, whereas control blood was taken when infection was no longer detected. For cases, a median interval of about 150 days, with an interquartile range of roughly 80 to 210 days, was observed between lesion detection and blood sampling. HLA typing was available for only a few women, so HLA type could not be excluded as a confounder. An exploratory proof-of-principle case-control study, nested within the Guanacaste HPV Natural History Study in Costa Rica, was conducted to compare TCR repertoires across cervical HPV16 outcomes. Cases were matched to controls by age within five years and by the year the sample was collected. Cases had a median age of almost 35 years compared with just over 37 for controls, and baseline characteristics showed no significant differences between the groups. In the parent cohort, around 9,500 women aged 18 or older were enrolled in Guanacaste, Costa Rica, during about 1993 to 1994 and were followed for seven years. Five blinded duplicates per group were added as quality controls, giving approximately 60 samples: some 50 participants and 10 replicates. Study-level results and caveats: T-cell numbers per sample were unknown, so richness differences could reflect varying T-cell content rather than repertoire biology. Significantly higher TCR repertoire richness was observed in CIN3+ cases than in controls across sequencing depths, whereas no difference in evenness was found. Cases had lower TRBV6-7 relative abundance than controls (around 0.11% versus 0.15%; Bonferroni P = 0.0008). The cross-sectional design could not show whether the associations came before the infection or were a result of it, and neither effector/memory subsets nor HPV-specific T cells were isolated. Random forest classifiers combining richness and V gene abundances distinguished cases from controls with an estimated AUC of around 0.79.

From a lookup of the germline V gene, CDR1 and CDR2 are SNHLY and FYNNEI. V loses 5 bases, J loses 7 bases, and the germline ends lie 18 bases apart. Measured from the cysteine to the phenylalanine, the CDR3 is 15 residues long. The 36 bases shown cover part of the CDR3, and their frame starts at base 1. The V and J segments used are TRBV2 and TRBJ1-5; the best D guess is TRBD1, with 6 bases matching. Sequences were obtained from blood buffy coat. This TCR was sampled from a woman aged 18-69 years with a cervical HPV16 infection that either progressed to CIN3+ or cleared (not recorded which). The CDR3 reads CASSQTTGQKQPQHF. CDR3 DNA, as far as it was read: TGTGCCAGCAGTCAGACCACAGGGCAAAAACAGCCC. Reference TRBV2 and TRBJ1-5 proteins supply the regions before and after the CDR3; the full variable domain is: EPEVTQTPSHQVTQMGQEVILRCVPISNHLYFYWYRQILGQKVEFLVSFYNNEISEKSEIFDDQFSVERPDGSNFTLKIRSTKLEDSAMYFCASSQTTGQKQPQHFGDGTRLSIL.